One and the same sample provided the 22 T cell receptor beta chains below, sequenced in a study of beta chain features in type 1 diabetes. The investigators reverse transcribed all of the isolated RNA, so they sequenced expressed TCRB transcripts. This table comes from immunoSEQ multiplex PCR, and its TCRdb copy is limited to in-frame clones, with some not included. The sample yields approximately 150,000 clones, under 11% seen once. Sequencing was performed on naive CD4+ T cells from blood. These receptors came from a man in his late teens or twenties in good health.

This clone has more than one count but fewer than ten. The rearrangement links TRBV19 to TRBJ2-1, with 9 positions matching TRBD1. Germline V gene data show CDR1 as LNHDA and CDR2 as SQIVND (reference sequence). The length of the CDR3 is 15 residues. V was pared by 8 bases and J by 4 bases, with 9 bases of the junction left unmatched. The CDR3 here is CASAVQGQGYNEQFF. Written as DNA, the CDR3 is TGTGCCAGTGCGGTTCAGGGACAGGGATACAATGAGCAGTTCTTC.

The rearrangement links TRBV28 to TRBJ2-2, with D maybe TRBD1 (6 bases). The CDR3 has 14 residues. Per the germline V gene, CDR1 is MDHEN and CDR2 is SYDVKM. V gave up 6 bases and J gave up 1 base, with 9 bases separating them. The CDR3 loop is CASRTGQNTGELFF. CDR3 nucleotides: TGTGCCAGCAGGACGGGACAGAACACCGGGGAGCTGTTTTTT. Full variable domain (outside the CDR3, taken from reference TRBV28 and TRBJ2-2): DVKVTQSSRYLVKRTGEKVFLECVQDMDHENMFWYRQDPGLGLRLIYFSYDVKMKEKGDIPEGYSVSREKKERFSLILESASTNQTSMYLCASRTGQNTGELFFGEGSRLTVL.

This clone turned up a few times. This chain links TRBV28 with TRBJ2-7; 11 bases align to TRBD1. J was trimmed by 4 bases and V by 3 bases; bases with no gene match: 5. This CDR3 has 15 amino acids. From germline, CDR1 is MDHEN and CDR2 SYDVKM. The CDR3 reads CASSLGTGGVYEQYF. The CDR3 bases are TGTGCCAGCAGTTTGGGGACAGGGGGAGTATACGAGCAGTACTTC.

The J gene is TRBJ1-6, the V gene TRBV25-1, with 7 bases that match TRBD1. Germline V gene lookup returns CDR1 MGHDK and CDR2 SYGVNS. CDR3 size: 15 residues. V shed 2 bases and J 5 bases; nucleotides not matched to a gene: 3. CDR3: CASSEGTVNNSPLHF. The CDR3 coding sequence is TGTGCCAGCAGTGAAGGGACAGTTAATAATTCACCCCTCCACTTT.

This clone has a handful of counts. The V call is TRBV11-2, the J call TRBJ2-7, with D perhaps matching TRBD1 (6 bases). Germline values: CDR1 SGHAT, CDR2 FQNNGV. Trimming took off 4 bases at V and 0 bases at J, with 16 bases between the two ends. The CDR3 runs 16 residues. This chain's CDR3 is CASSSHPGASSYEQYF. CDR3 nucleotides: TGTGCCAGCAGCTCCCACCCAGGGGCGAGCTCCTACGAGCAGTACTTC.

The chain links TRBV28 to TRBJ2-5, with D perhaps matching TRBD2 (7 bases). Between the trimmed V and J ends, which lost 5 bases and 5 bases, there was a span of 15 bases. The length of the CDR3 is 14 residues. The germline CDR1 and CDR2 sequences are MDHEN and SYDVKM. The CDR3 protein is CASSPPGGRETQYF. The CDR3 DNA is TGTGCCAGCAGTCCCCCCGGGGGGCGTGAGACCCAGTACTTC. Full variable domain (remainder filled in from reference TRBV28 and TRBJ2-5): DVKVTQSSRYLVKRTGEKVFLECVQDMDHENMFWYRQDPGLGLRLIYFSYDVKMKEKGDIPEGYSVSREKKERFSLILESASTNQTSMYLCASSPPGGRETQYFGPGTRLLVL.

In DNA form, the CDR3 reads TGTGCCAGCAGTGAAACCGGGACACTTAGGGTGAAGCAGTACTTC. Residues: CASSETGTLRVKQYF. The chain uses TRBV6-1 and TRBJ2-7; weak D call: TRBD1 (6 bases). The CDR3 is 15 amino acids. V dropped 2 bases and J dropped 8 bases, with 19 bases sitting between them. Germline V gives CDR1 MNHNS, CDR2 SASEGT.

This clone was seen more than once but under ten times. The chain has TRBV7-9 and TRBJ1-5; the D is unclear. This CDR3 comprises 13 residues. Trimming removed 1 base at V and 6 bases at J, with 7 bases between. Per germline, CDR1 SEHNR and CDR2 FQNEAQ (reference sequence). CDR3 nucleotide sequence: TGTGCCAGCAGCTTAGACCCCGGTCAGCCCCAGCATTTT. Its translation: CASSLDPGQPQHF.

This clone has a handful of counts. CDR3 in DNA: TGTGCCAGCTCACCATTGCCGTCAGAGAACACCGGGGAGCTGTTTTTT. It specifies CASSPLPSENTGELFF. This sequence joins TRBV18 and TRBJ2-2; D unresolved. Germline CDR1 KGHSH, CDR2 LQKENI. Trimming left V 2 bases short and J 1 base short, with 11 bases between. The CDR3 is 16 amino acids.

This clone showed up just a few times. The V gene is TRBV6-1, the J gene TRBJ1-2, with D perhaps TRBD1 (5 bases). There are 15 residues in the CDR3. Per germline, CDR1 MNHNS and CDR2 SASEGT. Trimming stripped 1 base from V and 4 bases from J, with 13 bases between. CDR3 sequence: CASSEVQGARYGYTF. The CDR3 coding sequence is TGTGCCAGCAGTGAAGTGCAAGGGGCCCGCTATGGCTACACCTTC.

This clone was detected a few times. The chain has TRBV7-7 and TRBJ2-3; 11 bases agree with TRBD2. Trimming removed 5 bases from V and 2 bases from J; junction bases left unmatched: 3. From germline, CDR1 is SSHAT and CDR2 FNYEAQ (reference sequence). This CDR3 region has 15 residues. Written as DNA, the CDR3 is TGTGCCAGCAGCCAGACTAGCGGGAACACAGATACGCAGTATTTT. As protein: CASSQTSGNTDTQYF.

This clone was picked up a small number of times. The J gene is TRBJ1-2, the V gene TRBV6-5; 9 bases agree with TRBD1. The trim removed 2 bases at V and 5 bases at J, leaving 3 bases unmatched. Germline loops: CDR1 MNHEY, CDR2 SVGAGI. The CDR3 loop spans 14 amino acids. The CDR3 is CASSYRDRGYGYTF. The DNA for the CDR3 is TGTGCCAGCAGTTACCGAGACAGGGGGTATGGCTACACCTTC.

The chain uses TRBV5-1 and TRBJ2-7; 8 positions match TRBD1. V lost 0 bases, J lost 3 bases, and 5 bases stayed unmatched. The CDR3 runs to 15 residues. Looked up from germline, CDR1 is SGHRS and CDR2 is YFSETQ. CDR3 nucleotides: TGCGCCAGCAGCTTGGTCTCGGGACAGGACTACGAGCAGTACTTC. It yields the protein CASSLVSGQDYEQYF.

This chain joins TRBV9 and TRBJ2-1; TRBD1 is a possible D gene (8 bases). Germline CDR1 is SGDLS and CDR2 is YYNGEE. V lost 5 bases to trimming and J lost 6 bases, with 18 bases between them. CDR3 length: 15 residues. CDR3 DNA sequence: TGTGCCAGCAGTTCTGGTTACAGGGGGGGCAATGAGCAGTTCTTC. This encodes CASSSGYRGGNEQFF. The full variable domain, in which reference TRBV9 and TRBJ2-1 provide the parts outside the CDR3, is DSGVTQTPKHLITATGQRVTLRCSPRSGDLSVYWYQQSLDQGLQFLIQYYNGEERAKGNILERFSAQQFPDLHSELNLSSLELGDSALYFCASSSGYRGGNEQFFGPGTRLTVL.

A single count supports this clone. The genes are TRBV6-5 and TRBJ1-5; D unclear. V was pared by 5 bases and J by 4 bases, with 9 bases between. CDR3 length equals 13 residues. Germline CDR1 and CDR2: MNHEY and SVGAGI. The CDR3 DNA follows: TGTGCCAGCAGTGAAGCGCGAAATCAGCCCCAGCATTTT. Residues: CASSEARNQPQHF.

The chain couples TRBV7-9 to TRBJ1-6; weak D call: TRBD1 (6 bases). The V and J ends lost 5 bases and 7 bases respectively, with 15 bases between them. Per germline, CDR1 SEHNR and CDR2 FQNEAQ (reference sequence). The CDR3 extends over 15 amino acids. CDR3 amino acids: CASSTAGTNNSPLHF. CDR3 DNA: TGTGCCAGCAGCACAGCCGGGACAAACAATTCACCCCTCCACTTT.

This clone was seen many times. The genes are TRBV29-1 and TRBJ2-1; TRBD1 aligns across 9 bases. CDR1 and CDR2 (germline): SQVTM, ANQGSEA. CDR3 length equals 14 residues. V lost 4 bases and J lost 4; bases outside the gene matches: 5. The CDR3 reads CSVGSGTGYNEQFF. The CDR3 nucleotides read TGCAGCGTTGGATCCGGGACAGGGTACAATGAGCAGTTCTTC.

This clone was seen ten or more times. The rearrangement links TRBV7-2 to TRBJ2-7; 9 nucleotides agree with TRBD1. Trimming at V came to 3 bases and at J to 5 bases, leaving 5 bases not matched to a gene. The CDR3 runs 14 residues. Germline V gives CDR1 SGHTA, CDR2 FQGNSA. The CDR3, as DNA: TGTGCCAGCAGCTTTAGGGACAGGGCCCACGAGCAGTACTTC. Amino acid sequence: CASSFRDRAHEQYF.

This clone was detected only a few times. CDR3 nucleotides: TGTGCCAGCAGTTACTCAGGCGGAAACCAAGAGACCCAGTACTTC. Protein: CASSYSGGNQETQYF. The genes are TRBV6-5 and TRBJ2-5, with no clear D. This CDR3 is 15 amino acids long. Germline V lookup: CDR1 MNHEY, CDR2 SVGAGI. Trimming removed 0 bases from V and 0 bases from J, with 8 bases in between.

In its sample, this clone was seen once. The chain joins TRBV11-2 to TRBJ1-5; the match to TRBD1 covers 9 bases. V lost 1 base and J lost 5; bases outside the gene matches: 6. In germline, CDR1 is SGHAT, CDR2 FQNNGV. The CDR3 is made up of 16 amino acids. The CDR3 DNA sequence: TGTGCCAGCAGCTTAGGGGGACAGGGATTTTATCAGCCCCAGCATTTT. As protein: CASSLGGQGFYQPQHF.

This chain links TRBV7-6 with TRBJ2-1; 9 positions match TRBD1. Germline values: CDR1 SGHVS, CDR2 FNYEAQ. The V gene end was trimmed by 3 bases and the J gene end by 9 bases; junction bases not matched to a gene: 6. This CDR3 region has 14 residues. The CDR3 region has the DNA TGTGCCAGCAGCTTCGGGACAGGGTCTACTGAGCAGTTCTTC. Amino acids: CASSFGTGSTEQFF. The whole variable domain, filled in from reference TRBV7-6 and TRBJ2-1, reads GAGVSQSPRYKVTKRGQDVALRCDPISGHVSLYWYRQALGQGPEFLTYFNYEAQQDKSGLPNDRFSAERPEGSISTLTIQRTEQRDSAMYRCASSFGTGSTEQFFGPGTRLTVL.

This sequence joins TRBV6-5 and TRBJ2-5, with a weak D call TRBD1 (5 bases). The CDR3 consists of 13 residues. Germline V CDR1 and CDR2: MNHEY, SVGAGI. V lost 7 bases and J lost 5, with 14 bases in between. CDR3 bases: TGTGCCAGCACCCCGACAGCCAGCGAGACCCAGTACTTC. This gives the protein CASTPTASETQYF.